The 13 T cell receptor beta chains below were found in one sample sequenced in a study of cytomegalovirus exposure and HLA in healthy donors. The PCR was carried out with 60 Vbeta primers and 13 Jbeta primers. Profiling relied on immunoSEQ multiplex PCR, and the TCRdb table lists in-frame clones only, not all of them. The top ten hold about 2.7% of the sample, which has 150,000 to 200,000 clones, 60% to 85% seen once. The sequencing input was PBMCs. All receptors derive from a woman between 45 and 60 years old in good health and CMV-seropositive.

The J gene is TRBJ1-3, the V gene TRBV6-1, with D possibly matching TRBD1 (6 bases). Germline CDR1 is MNHNS and CDR2 is SASEGT. The CDR3 is 15 amino acids. Trimming removed 5 bases from V and 0 bases from J, with 11 bases in between. The CDR3 is CASSRDILSGNTIYF. The CDR3 DNA reads as TGTGCCAGCAGTAGGGACATACTCTCTGGAAACACCATATATTTT.

The sample holds a few counts of this clone. This rearrangement joins TRBV5-1 to TRBJ1-5, with D possibly being TRBD1 (5 bases). V dropped 4 bases and J dropped 6 bases, with 11 bases sitting between them. The CDR3 is 13 residues long. Germline CDR1 is SGHRS and CDR2 is YFSETQ. This CDR3 reads CASSQGLSQPQHF. CDR3 nucleotide sequence: TGCGCCAGCAGCCAGGGTCTCAGTCAGCCCCAGCATTTT.

This clone appeared a few times. Different DNA sequences within this sample yield the same CDR3. V is TRBV5-1 and J is TRBJ2-3; 9 bases line up with TRBD1. CDR3 length equals 15 residues. Germline-derived CDR1 and CDR2 are SGHRS and YFSETQ. The J segment lost 2 bases and the V segment lost 4 bases, leaving 5 bases of the junction unmatched. The CDR3 region has the DNA TGCGCCAGCAGCCCAGGACAGGGGATCACAGATACGCAGTATTTT. It codes for CASSPGQGITDTQYF.

The V call is TRBV11-2, the J call TRBJ1-2; 9 bases line up with TRBD1. CDR3 size: 13 residues. Germline V gives CDR1 SGHAT, CDR2 FQNNGV. Trimming cost V 5 bases and J 7 bases; bases outside gene matches: 5. The DNA of the CDR3 is TGTGCCAGCAGCATGGGACAGGGCGTTGGCTACACCTTC. This codes for CASSMGQGVGYTF.

The rearrangement uses TRBV2 and TRBJ2-5, with 7 bases lining up with TRBD2. CDR1 is SNHLY and CDR2 is FYNNEI in the germline V gene. V lost 4 bases and J lost 5; bases outside the gene matches: 4. CDR3 size: 13 residues. CDR3 in amino acids: CASSVREGETQYF. In nucleotides, the CDR3 is TGTGCCAGCAGTGTCAGGGAGGGGGAGACCCAGTACTTC. Supplemented by reference TRBV2 and TRBJ2-5, the full variable domain reads EPEVTQTPSHQVTQMGQEVILRCVPISNHLYFYWYRQILGQKVEFLVSFYNNEISEKSEIFDDQFSVERPDGSNFTLKIRSTKLEDSAMYFCASSVREGETQYFGPGTRLLVL.

This chain joins TRBV5-8 and TRBJ2-3, with 9 bases lining up with TRBD1. The CDR3 runs 17 residues. CDR1 is SGHTS and CDR2 is YDEGEE in the germline V gene. The ends lost 4 bases at V and 3 bases at J; junction bases unmatched: 12. The CDR3: CASSLSLGTGKTDTQYF. Written as DNA, the CDR3 is TGTGCCAGCAGCCTAAGCCTCGGGACAGGGAAAACAGATACGCAGTATTTT.

Remarks on this clone: Germline is not matched at one junction end, which may reflect a read error. This sample also contains other DNA sequences that code for the same CDR3. The gene calls are TRBV7-8 and TRBJ2-5, with D maybe TRBD1 (7 bases). CDR1 and CDR2 from the germline V gene are SGHVS and FQNEAQ. This CDR3 comprises 17 residues. Written as DNA, the CDR3 is TGCGCCAGCAGCCGCCGCCGAGGCAGGGGGGCCGTAGAGACCCAGTACTTC. It codes for CASSRRRGRGAVETQYF.

The chain links TRBV14 to TRBJ1-5, with D maybe TRBD1 (5 bases). Trimming stripped 0 bases from V and 9 bases from J, with 9 bases between. The CDR3 runs to 13 residues. CDR1 is SGHDN and CDR2 is FVKESK in the germline V gene. The CDR3 here is CASSQDSQGPQHF. The CDR3 DNA reads TGTGCCAGCAGCCAAGATTCCCAGGGGCCCCAGCATTTT.

The chain links TRBV30 to TRBJ1-1, with TRBD1 identical over 7 bases. This CDR3 region has 13 residues. V was pared by 1 base and J by 4 bases, with 3 bases of the junction left unmatched. Germline V gene data show CDR1 as GTSNPN and CDR2 as SVGIG (reference sequence). The CDR3 reads CAWSAGQATEAFF. The CDR3, as DNA: TGTGCCTGGAGTGCCGGACAGGCCACTGAAGCTTTCTTT.

This chain links TRBV13 with TRBJ1-1; D is unclear. The V gene lost 3 bases and the J gene lost 5 bases, with 10 bases spanning the gap. Germline values: CDR1 PRHDT, CDR2 FYEKMQ (reference sequence). This CDR3 has 13 residues. CDR3 nucleotides: TGTGCCAGCAGCTTCCTCGGAGGGACTGAAGCTTTCTTT. Protein sequence: CASSFLGGTEAFF.

V usage is TRBV5-6 and J usage is TRBJ1-1; perhaps TRBD1 as D (5 bases). V was pared by 0 bases and J by 5 bases, with 11 bases between. Germline CDR1 SGHDT, CDR2 YYEEEE. The CDR3 spans 14 residues. In DNA form, the CDR3 reads TGTGCCAGCAGCTTGGGGGCAGGGCGGACTGAAGCTTTCTTT. Translating it yields CASSLGAGRTEAFF.

This chain links TRBV15 with TRBJ2-2, with a weak D call TRBD2 (5 bases). The germline gives CDR1 LNHNV, CDR2 YYDKDF (reference sequence). V dropped 9 bases and J dropped 4 bases, with 15 bases sitting between them. The CDR3 totals 14 residues. CDR3 DNA sequence: TGTGCCACGCGGGCCCAGCGTGGCACCGGGGAGCTGTTTTTT. It codes for CATRAQRGTGELFF.

This sequence joins TRBV29-1 and TRBJ1-1, with D perhaps TRBD1 (5 bases). From germline, CDR1 is SQVTM and CDR2 ANQGSEA. Trimming shortened V by 4 bases and J by 4 bases, and 16 bases separated the two germline ends. The CDR3 has 14 residues. DNA for the CDR3: TGCAGCGTTGGTGGTGTTGGGGGGGGCACTGAAGCTTTCTTT. It codes for CSVGGVGGGTEAFF.